The TCR beta chain under discussion was sequenced for a study of OX40 agonist ivuxolimab in advanced cancers. Findings and limits, study-wide: There was clonal expansion of CD4+ and CD8+ blood T cells by week 6 at 0.1 to 3.0 mg/kg.

This CDR3 is 11 amino acids long. From germline, CDR1 is SGDLS and CDR2 YYNGEE. V gave up 5 bases and J gave up 0 bases, with 1 base separating them. Sequencing used immunoSEQ multiplex PCR; TCRdb keeps in-frame clones, though not all of them. The data hold over 35,000 clones, with approximately 87% observed a single time. With regard to this clone: Its target is not known.

The rearrangement joins TRBV9 to TRBJ2-3; D unclear. This sample comprised CD4+ or CD8+ T cells sorted from blood, obtained in a trial of the OX40 agonist ivuxolimab. The TCR originated in an adult with an advanced solid tumor such as melanoma, head and neck, liver or kidney cancer. CDR3: CASSSTDTQYF. In nucleotides, the CDR3 is TGTGCCAGCAGTAGCACAGATACGCAGTATTTT. The whole variable domain, remainder taken from reference TRBV9 and TRBJ2-3, is DSGVTQTPKHLITATGQRVTLRCSPRSGDLSVYWYQQSLDQGLQFLIQYYNGEERAKGNILERFSAQQFPDLHSELNLSSLELGDSALYFCASSSTDTQYFGPGTRLTVL.